The rows below give T cell receptor beta chains drawn from one sample of a study of cytomegalovirus exposure and HLA in healthy donors. TCRdb keeps only in-frame clones here, not all; method: immunoSEQ multiplex PCR. The sample holds 95,000 to 150,000 clones, around 80% seen once. The source material was PBMCs. The origin of the receptors is a man aged 25 to 45 in good health and CMV-seropositive. Both conserved end residues are part of each CDR3. A D gene is named only where the DNA matches it firmly. The size of a clone is reported for some rows only, either as once, few or many, or as a class for expanded clones.

CDR3 DNA	CDR3 protein	D gene	J gene	clone size	CDR3 length	V gene
TGTGCCAGCAGCGGGAACGGGACTTACGAGCAGTACTTC	CASSGNGTYEQYF	.	TRBJ2-7	.	13	TRBV7-2
TGTGCCAGCAGCCGACTGGTACAAGAGACCCAGTACTTC	CASSRLVQETQYF	.	TRBJ2-5	.	13	TRBV7-8
TGTGCCAGCAGCTTCCTGGACAGGGGCAATGAAGCTTTCTTT	CASSFLDRGNEAFF	TRBD1	TRBJ1-1	.	14	TRBV7-9
TGTGCCAGCAGCAAAAGGGCTACAGGGGGCATAGAAGAGACCCAGTACTTC	CASSKRATGGIEETQYF	TRBD1	TRBJ2-5	.	17	TRBV7-6
TGTGCCAGCAGTTCCTTAGGACTATCAGATACGCAGTATTTT	CASSSLGLSDTQYF	.	TRBJ2-3	once	14	TRBV27
TGTGCCAGCAGCGCAGGGACAGGGATCGACGAGCAGTACTTC	CASSAGTGIDEQYF	TRBD1	TRBJ2-7	.	14	TRBV11-2
TGTGCCAGCTCAGGGGGCTACAATGAGCAGTTCTTC	CASSGGYNEQFF	TRBD1	TRBJ2-1	.	12	TRBV27
TGTGCCAGCAGCAACCTCCGGGACAGGGGGCGGTTTCCTGAAGCTTTCTTT	CASSNLRDRGRFPEAFF	TRBD1	TRBJ1-1	.	17	TRBV6-8
TGCGCCAGCAGCCAAAATGGCGGCTCCTACAATGAGCAGTTCTTC	CASSQNGGSYNEQFF	.	TRBJ2-1	.	15	TRBV4-3
TGTGCCAGCAGCTCCGGACGGGAAAATGAAAAACTGTTTTTT	CASSSGRENEKLFF	.	TRBJ1-4	.	14	TRBV7-9
TGTGCCAGCAGCCCCCTAGGGGGAGTTATCTCCTACAATGAGCAGTTCTTC	CASSPLGGVISYNEQFF	.	TRBJ2-1	.	17	TRBV13